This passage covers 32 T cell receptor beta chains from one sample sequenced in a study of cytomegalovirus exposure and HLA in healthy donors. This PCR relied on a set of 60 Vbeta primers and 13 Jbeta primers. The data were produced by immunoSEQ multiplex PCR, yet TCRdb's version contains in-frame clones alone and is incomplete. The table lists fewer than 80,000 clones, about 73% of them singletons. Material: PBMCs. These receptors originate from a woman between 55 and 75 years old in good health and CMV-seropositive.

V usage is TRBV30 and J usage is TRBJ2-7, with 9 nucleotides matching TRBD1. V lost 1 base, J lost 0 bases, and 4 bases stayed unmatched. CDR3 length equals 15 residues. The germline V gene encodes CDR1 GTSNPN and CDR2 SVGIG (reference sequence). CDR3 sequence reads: CAWSGRDRASYEQYF. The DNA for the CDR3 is TGTGCCTGGAGTGGCCGGGACAGGGCCTCCTACGAGCAGTACTTC.

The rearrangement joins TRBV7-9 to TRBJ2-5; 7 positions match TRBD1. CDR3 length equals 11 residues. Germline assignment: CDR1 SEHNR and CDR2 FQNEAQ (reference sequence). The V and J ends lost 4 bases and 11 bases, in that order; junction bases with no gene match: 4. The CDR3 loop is CASSYDREQYF. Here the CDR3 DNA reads TGTGCCAGCAGCTATGACAGGGAACAGTACTTC. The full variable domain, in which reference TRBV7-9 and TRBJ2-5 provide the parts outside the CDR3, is DTGVSQNPRHKITKRGQNVTFRCDPISEHNRLYWYRQTLGQGPEFLTYFQNEAQLEKSRLLSDRFSAERPKGSFSTLEIQRTEQGDSAMYLCASSYDREQYFGPGTRLLVL.

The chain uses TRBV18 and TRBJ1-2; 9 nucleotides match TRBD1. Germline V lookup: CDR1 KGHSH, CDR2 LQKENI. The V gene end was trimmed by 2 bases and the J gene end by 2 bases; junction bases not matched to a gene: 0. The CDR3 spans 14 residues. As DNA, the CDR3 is TGTGCCAGCTCACCAGGACAGGGGAACTATGGCTACACCTTC. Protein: CASSPGQGNYGYTF.

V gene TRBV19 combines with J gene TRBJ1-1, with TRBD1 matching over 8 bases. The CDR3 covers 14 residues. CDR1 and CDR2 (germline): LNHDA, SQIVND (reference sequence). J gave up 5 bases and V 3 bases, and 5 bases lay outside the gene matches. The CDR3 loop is CASSMRTGRTEAFF. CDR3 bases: TGTGCCAGTAGTATGAGGACAGGGAGGACTGAAGCTTTCTTT. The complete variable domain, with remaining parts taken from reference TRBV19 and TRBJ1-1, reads DGGITQSPKYLFRKEGQNVTLSCEQNLNHDAMYWYRQDPGQGLRLIYYSQIVNDFQKGDIAEGYSVSREKKESFPLTVTSAQKNPTAFYLCASSMRTGRTEAFFGQGTRLTVV.

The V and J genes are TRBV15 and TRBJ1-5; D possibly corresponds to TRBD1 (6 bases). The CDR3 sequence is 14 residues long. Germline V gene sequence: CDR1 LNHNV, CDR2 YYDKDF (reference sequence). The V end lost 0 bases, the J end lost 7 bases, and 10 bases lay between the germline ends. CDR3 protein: CATSREQGRQPQHF. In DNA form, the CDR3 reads TGTGCCACCAGCAGAGAACAGGGCCGGCAGCCCCAGCATTTT.

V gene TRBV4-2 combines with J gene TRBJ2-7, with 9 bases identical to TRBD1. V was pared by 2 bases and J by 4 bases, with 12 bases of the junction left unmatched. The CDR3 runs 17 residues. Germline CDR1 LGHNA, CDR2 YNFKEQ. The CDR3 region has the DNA TGTGCCAGCAGCCAACCAAGCCCTGGACAGGGGAGATACGAGCAGTACTTC. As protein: CASSQPSPGQGRYEQYF.

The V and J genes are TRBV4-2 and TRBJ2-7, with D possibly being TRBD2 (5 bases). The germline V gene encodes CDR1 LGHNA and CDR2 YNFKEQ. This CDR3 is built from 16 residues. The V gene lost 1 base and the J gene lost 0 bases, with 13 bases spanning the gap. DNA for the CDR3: TGTGCCAGCAGCCAAGCGGAGGAGCGGAGCTCCTACGAGCAGTACTTC. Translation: CASSQAEERSSYEQYF.

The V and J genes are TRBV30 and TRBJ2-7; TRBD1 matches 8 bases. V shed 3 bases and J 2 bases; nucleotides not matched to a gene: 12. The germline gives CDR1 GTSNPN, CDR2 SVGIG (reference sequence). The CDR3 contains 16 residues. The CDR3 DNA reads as TGTGCCTGGAGCTCGAATCGGGACAGGCTCCCCTACGAGCAGTACTTC. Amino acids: CAWSSNRDRLPYEQYF.

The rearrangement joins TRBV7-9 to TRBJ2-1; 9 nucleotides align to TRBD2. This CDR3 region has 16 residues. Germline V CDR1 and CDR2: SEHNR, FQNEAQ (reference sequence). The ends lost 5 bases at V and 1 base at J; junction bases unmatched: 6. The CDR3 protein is CASSRLAESSYNEQFF. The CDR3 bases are TGTGCCAGCAGCCGACTAGCGGAAAGTTCCTACAATGAGCAGTTCTTC.

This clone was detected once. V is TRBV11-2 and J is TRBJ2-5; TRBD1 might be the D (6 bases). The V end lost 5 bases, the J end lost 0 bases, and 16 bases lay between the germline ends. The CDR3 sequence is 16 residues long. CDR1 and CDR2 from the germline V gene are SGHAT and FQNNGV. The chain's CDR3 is CASSHGQILHQETQYF. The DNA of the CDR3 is TGTGCCAGCAGCCATGGACAGATCCTCCACCAAGAGACCCAGTACTTC.

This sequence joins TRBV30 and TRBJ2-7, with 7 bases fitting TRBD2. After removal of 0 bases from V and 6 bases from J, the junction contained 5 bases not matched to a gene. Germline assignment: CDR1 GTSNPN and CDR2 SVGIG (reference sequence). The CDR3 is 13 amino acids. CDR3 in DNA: TGTGCCTGGAGTGTGACTAGCCTGCGCGAGCAGTACTTC. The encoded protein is CAWSVTSLREQYF.

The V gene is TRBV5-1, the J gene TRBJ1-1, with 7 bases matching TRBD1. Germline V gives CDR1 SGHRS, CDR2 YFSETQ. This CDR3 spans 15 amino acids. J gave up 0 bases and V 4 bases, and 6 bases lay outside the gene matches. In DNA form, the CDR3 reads TGCGCCAGCAGCCCACGGACAGGTTTGAACACTGAAGCTTTCTTT. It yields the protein CASSPRTGLNTEAFF.

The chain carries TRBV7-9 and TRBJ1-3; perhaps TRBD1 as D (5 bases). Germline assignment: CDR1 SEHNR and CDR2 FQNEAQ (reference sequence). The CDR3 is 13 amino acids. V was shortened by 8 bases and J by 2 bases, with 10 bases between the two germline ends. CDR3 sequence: CASRGGAGNTIYF. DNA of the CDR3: TGTGCCAGCCGGGGAGGGGCTGGAAACACCATATATTTT.

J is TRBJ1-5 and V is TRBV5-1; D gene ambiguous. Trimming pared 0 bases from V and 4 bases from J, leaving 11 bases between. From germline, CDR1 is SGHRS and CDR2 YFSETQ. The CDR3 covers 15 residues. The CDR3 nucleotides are TGCGCCAGCAGCTTGGAGTCGGGGAAAAATCAGCCCCAGCATTTT. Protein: CASSLESGKNQPQHF. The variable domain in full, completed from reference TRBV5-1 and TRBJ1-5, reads KAGVTQTPRYLIKTRGQQVTLSCSPISGHRSVSWYQQTPGQGLQFLFEYFSETQRNKGNFPGRFSGRQFSNSRSEMNVSTLELGDSALYLCASSLESGKNQPQHFGDGTRLSIL.

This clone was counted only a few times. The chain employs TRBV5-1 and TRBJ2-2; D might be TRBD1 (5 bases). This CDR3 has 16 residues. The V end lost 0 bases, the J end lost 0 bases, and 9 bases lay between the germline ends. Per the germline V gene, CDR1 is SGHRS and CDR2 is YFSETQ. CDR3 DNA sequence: TGCGCCAGCAGCTTGGGATCCAGGGCGAACACCGGGGAGCTGTTTTTT. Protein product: CASSLGSRANTGELFF. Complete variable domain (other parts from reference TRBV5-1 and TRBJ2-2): KAGVTQTPRYLIKTRGQQVTLSCSPISGHRSVSWYQQTPGQGLQFLFEYFSETQRNKGNFPGRFSGRQFSNSRSEMNVSTLELGDSALYLCASSLGSRANTGELFFGEGSRLTVL.

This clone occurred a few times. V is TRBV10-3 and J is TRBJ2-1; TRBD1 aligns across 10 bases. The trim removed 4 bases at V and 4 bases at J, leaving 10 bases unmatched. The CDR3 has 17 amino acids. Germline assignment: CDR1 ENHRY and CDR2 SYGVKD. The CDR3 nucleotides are TGTGCCATCAGTGGGTCGACAGGGGGCGTAGTATACAATGAGCAGTTCTTC. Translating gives CAISGSTGGVVYNEQFF.

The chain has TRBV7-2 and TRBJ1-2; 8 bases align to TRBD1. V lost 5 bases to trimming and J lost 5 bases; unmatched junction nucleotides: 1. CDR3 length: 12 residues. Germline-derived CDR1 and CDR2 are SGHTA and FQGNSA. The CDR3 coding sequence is TGTGCCAGCAGCCGGACAGGGTATGGCTACACCTTC. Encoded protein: CASSRTGYGYTF. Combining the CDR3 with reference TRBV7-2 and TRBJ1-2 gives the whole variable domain GAGVSQSPSNKVTEKGKDVELRCDPISGHTALYWYRQSLGQGLEFLIYFQGNSAPDKSGLPSDRFSAERTGGSVSTLTIQRTQQEDSAVYLCASSRTGYGYTFGSGTRLTVV.

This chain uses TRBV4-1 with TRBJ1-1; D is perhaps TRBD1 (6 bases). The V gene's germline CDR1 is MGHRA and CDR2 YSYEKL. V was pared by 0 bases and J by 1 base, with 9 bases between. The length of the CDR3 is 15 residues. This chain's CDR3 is CASSQDQGQNTEAFF. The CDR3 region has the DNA TGCGCCAGCAGCCAAGATCAGGGACAGAACACTGAAGCTTTCTTT.

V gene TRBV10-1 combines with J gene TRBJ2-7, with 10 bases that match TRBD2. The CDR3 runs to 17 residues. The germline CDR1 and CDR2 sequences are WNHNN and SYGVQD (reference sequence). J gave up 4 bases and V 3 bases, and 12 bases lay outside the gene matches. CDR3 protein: CASSDAASGSYGYEQYF. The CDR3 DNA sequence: TGCGCCAGCAGTGACGCGGCTAGCGGGAGTTACGGGTACGAGCAGTACTTC.

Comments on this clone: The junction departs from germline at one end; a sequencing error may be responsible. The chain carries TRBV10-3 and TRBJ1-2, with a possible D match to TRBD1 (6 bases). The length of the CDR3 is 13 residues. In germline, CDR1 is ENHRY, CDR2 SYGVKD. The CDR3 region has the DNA TGTGCCAGCAGTTACGTGGGGGCCCATGGCTACACCTTC. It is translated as CASSYVGAHGYTF.

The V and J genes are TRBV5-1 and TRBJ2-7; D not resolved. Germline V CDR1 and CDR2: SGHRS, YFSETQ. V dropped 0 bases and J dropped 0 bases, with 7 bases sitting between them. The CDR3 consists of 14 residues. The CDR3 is CASSLDWSSYEQYF. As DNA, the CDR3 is TGCGCCAGCAGCTTGGACTGGAGCTCCTACGAGCAGTACTTC.

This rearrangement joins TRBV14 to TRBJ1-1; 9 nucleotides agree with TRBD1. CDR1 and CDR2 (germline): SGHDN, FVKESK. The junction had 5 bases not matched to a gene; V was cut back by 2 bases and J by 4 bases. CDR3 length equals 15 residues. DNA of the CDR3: TGTGCCAGCAGCCAACAGGGACAGGGAGTCACTGAAGCTTTCTTT. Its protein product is CASSQQGQGVTEAFF.

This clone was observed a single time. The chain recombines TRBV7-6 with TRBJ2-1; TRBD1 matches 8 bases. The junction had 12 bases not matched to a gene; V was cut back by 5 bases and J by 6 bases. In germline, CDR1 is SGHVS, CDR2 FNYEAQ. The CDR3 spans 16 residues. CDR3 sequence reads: CASSPLLQGAGNEQFF. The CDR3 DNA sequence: TGTGCCAGCAGCCCCCTCCTTCAGGGGGCCGGCAATGAGCAGTTCTTC.

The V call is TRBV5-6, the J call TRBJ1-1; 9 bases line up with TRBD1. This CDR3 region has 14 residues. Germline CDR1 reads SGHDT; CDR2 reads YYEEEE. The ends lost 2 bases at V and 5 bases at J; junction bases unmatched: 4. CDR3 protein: CASSFATGGTEAFF. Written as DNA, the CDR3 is TGTGCCAGCAGCTTCGCGACAGGGGGAACTGAAGCTTTCTTT.

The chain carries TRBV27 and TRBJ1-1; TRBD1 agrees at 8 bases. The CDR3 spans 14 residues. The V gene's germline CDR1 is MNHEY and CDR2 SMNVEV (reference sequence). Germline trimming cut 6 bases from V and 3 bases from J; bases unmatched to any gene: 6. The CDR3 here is CASRFRGRYTEAFF. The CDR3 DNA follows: TGTGCCAGCAGGTTCAGGGGGCGATACACTGAAGCTTTCTTT.

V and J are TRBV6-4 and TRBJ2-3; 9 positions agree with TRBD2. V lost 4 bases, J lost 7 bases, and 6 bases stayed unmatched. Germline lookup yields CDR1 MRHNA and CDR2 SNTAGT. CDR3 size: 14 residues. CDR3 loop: CASSAAGGGNTQYF. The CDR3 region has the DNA TGTGCCAGCAGTGCGGCGGGAGGGGGAAATACGCAGTATTTT.

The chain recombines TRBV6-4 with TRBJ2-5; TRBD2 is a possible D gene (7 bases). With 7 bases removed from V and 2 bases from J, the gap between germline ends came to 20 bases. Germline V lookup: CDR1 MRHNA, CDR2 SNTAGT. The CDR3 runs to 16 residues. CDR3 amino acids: CASNYGGTQLQETQYF. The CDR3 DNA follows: TGTGCCAGCAATTACGGGGGGACACAACTACAAGAGACCCAGTACTTC.

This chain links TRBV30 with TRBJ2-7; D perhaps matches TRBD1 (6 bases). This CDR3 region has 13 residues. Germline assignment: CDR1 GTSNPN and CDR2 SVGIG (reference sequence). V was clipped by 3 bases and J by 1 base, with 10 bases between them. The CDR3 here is CAWRIGGSYEQYF. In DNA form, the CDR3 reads TGTGCCTGGAGAATAGGGGGTTCCTACGAGCAGTACTTC. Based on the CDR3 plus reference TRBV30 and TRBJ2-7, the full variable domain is SQTIHQWPATLVQPVGSPLSLECTVEGTSNPNLYWYRQAAGRGLQLLFYSVGIGQISSEVPQNLSASRPQDRQFILSSKKLLLSDSGFYLCAWRIGGSYEQYFGPGTRLTVT.

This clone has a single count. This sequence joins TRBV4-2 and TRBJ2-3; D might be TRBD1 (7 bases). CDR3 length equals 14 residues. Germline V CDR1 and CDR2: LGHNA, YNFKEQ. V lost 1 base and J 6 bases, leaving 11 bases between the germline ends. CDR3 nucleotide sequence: TGTGCCAGCAGCCAAGGGGGGGACAGTGATACGCAGTATTTT. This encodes CASSQGGDSDTQYF.

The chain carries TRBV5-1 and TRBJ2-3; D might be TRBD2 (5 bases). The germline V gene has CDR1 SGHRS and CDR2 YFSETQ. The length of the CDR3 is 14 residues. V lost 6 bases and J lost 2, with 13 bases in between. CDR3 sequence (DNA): TGCGCCAGCACCCCGGCGGAGGTCACAGATACGCAGTATTTT. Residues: CASTPAEVTDTQYF.

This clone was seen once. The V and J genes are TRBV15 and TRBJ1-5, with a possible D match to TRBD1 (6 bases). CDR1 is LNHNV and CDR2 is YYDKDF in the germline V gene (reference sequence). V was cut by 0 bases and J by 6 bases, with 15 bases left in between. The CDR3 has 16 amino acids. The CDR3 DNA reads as TGTGCCACCAGCAGAGACAGGGGAAGTGTGAGTCAGCCCCAGCATTTT. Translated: CATSRDRGSVSQPQHF.

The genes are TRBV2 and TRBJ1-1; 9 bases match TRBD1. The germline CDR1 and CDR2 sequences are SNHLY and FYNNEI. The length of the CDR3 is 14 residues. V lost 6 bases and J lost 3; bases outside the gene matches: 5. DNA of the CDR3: TGTGCCAGCAGCTTGGGACAGGGAGACACTGAAGCTTTCTTT. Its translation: CASSLGQGDTEAFF.